The clone carrying this T cell receptor (beta chain) was recorded a few times. Time point in this sample: persistent/refractory GD, antithyroid drugs over 5 years with positive TRAb. Scientists built the TCR library using RNA that was extracted from PBMCs. Per germline, CDR1 SNHLY and CDR2 FYNNEI. There are 14 residues in the CDR3. Trimming removed 3 bases at V and 0 bases at J, with 6 bases between. These data originate in a study of regulatory T cells in long-lasting Graves disease. Sequencing libraries for TCR beta were prepared with iRepertoire HTBI primers and Arm-PCR of CDR3 regions. TCRdb itself ran the multiplex PCR reads through MiXCR, one entry per CDR3 protein. The table includes 300,000 to 500,000 distinct CDR3 sequences, about a fifth detected once.

Specimen: peripheral blood mononuclear cells (PBMCs), collected when the disease was refractory, from a patient treated with antithyroid drugs. The chain has TRBV2 and TRBJ1-3; D remains ambiguous. This receptor was obtained from a female donor with Graves disease. CDR3 DNA sequence: TGTGCCAGCAGTGAGAACCTCTCTGGAAACACCATATATTTT. It yields the protein CASSENLSGNTIYF.